The present entry profiles one TCR beta chain with its context. The sample originates from a study of OX40 agonist ivuxolimab in advanced cancers. Whole-study context: While on treatment, patients had intravenous ivuxolimab at 0.01 to 10 mg/kg every 2 weeks. Patients with prior anti-PD-1, anti-PD-L1 or anti-CTLA-4 therapy were eligible; about 40% had some.

CDR1 and CDR2 (germline): LNHDA, SQIVND (reference sequence). The CDR3 is 14 amino acids. Germline trimming cut 4 bases from V and 5 bases from J; bases unmatched to any gene: 3. Measured with immunoSEQ multiplex PCR; TCRdb has only the in-frame clones, and not every one. The sample lists 98,000 or so clones, 85% to 95% seen once, with over 0.6% in the top ten. The sample consisted of CD4+ or CD8+ T cells sorted from blood, taken in a trial of the OX40 agonist ivuxolimab. This sequence was found in an adult with an advanced solid tumor such as melanoma, head and neck, liver or kidney cancer. J is TRBJ2-2 and V is TRBV19, with 8 bases that match TRBD1. CDR3 DNA sequence: TGTGCCAGTAGTACACGGACAGGGACCGGGGAGCTGTTTTTT. This sequence encodes CASSTRTGTGELFF.